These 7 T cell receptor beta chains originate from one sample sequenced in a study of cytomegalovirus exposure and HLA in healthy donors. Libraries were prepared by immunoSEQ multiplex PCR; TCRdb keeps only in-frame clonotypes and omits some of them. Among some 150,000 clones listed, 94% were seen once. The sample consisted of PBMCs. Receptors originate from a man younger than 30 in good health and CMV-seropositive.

The CDR3 coding sequence is TGCGCCAGCAGCTTGGCCTCTGGGGGCGTGGGGTTAAACTATGGCTACACCTTC. Translating it yields CASSLASGGVGLNYGYTF. The chain links TRBV5-1 to TRBJ1-2; the D gene is possibly TRBD1 (6 bases). Trimming took off 0 bases at V and 2 bases at J, with 20 bases between the two ends. The CDR3 is 18 residues long. CDR1 SGHRS and CDR2 YFSETQ come from the germline V gene.

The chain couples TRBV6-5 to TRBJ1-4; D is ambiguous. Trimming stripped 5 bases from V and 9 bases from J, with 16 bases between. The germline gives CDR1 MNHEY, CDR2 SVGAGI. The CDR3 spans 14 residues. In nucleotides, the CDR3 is TGTGCCAGCAGTGTCAGGATTGACGCCCAAAAACTGTTTTTT. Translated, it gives CASSVRIDAQKLFF.

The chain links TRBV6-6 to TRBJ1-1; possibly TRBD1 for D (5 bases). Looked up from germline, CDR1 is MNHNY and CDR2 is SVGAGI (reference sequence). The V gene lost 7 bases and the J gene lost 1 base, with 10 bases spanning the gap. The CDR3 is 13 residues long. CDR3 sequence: CASMTDGNTEAFF. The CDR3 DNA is TGTGCCAGCATGACAGATGGGAACACTGAAGCTTTCTTT.

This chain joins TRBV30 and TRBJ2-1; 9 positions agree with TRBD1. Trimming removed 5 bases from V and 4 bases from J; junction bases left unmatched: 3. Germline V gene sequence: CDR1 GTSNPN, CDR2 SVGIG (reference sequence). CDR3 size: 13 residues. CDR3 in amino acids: CAWGTGLYNEQFF. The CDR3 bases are TGTGCCTGGGGGACAGGGCTGTACAATGAGCAGTTCTTC.

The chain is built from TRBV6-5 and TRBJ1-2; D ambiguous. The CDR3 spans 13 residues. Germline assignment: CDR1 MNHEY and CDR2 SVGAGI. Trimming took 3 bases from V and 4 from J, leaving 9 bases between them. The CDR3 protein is CASSYSQAYGYTF. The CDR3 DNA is TGTGCCAGCAGTTATTCCCAAGCCTATGGCTACACCTTC.

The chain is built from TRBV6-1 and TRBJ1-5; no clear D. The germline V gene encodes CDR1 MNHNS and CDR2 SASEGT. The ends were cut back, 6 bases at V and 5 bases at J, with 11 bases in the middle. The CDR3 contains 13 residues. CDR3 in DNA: TGTGCCAGCAGGGCAACCTCTGATCAGCCCCAGCATTTT. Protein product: CASRATSDQPQHF.

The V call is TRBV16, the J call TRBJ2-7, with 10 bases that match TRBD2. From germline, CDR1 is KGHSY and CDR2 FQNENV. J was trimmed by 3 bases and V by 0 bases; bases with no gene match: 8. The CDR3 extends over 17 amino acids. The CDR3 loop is CASSQSMKLAGYYEQYF. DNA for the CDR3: TGTGCCAGCAGCCAATCGATGAAACTAGCGGGGTACTACGAGCAGTACTTC.